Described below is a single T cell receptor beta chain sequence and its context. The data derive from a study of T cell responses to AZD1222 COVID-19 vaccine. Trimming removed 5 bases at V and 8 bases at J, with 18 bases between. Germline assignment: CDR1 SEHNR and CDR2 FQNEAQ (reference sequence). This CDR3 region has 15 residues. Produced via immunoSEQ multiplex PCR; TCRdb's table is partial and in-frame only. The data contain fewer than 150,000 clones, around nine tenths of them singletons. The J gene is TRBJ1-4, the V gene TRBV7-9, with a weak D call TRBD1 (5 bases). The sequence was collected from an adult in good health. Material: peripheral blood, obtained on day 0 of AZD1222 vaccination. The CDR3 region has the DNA TGTGCCAGCAGCCCAGACGCGGTGTGGGGCGAAAAACTGTTTTTT. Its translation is CASSPDAVWGEKLFF.